This is a list of T cell receptor beta chains from one sample in a study of CD8+ T cells in alopecia areata. Only in-frame clones appear in the TCRdb table, and some are missing; sequencing was by immunoSEQ multiplex PCR. The sample lists approximately 300,000 clones, roughly 60% occurring once. The input for sequencing was CD4+ T cells sorted from blood, taken at week 24, from a patient treated with tofacitinib. The receptor set was obtained from a human donor with alopecia areata. The CDR3 runs from the conserved cysteine through the conserved F or W. The order of the fields is D gene, V gene, CDR3 length, clone size, J gene, CDR3 protein, CDR3 DNA. The D gene is left open where the match is weak. A row's size may be missing; if present it is once, few, many or a size class.

d_gene: TRBD1
v_gene: TRBV28
len: 13
abundance: .
j_gene: TRBJ1-2
CDR3aa: CASSPGQVQGYTF
CDR3nt: TGTGCCAGCAGTCCCGGACAGGTGCAAGGCTACACCTTC

d_gene: .
v_gene: TRBV9
len: 17
abundance: .
j_gene: TRBJ2-1
CDR3aa: CASSVGGGDSSYNEQFF
CDR3nt: TGTGCCAGCAGCGTAGGAGGAGGGGACAGCTCCTACAATGAGCAGTTCTTC

d_gene: .
v_gene: TRBV18
len: 14
abundance: .
j_gene: TRBJ2-3
CDR3aa: CASSQGLSTDTQYF
CDR3nt: TGTGCCAGCTCACAGGGTCTGAGCACAGATACGCAGTATTTT

d_gene: .
v_gene: TRBV6-1
len: 15
abundance: .
j_gene: TRBJ2-5
CDR3aa: CASSDTGAGRGTQYF
CDR3nt: TGTGCCAGCAGCGACACGGGGGCTGGTCGTGGGACCCAGTACTTC

d_gene: .
v_gene: TRBV19
len: 13
abundance: once
j_gene: TRBJ1-5
CDR3aa: CASSLRGDQPQHF
CDR3nt: TGTGCCAGTAGTTTGCGGGGGGATCAGCCCCAGCATTTT

d_gene: TRBD2
v_gene: TRBV6-1
len: 14
abundance: .
j_gene: TRBJ2-7
CDR3aa: CASSDPGTSYEQYF
CDR3nt: TGTGCCAGCAGTGATCCCGGGACTAGTTACGAGCAGTACTTC

d_gene: TRBD1
v_gene: TRBV9
len: 15
abundance: .
j_gene: TRBJ1-2
CDR3aa: CASSATADRSYGYTF
CDR3nt: TGTGCCAGCAGCGCGACAGCGGACAGGTCCTATGGCTACACCTTC

d_gene: TRBD1
v_gene: TRBV30
len: 14
abundance: .
j_gene: TRBJ2-3
CDR3aa: CAWSAGQDTDTQYF
CDR3nt: TGTGCCTGGAGCGCCGGACAGGACACAGATACGCAGTATTTT

d_gene: .
v_gene: TRBV7-2
len: 16
abundance: .
j_gene: TRBJ2-3
CDR3aa: CASSSSVRLVGDTQYF
CDR3nt: TGTGCCAGCAGCTCCTCAGTTCGACTAGTTGGAGATACGCAGTATTTT

d_gene: .
v_gene: TRBV30
len: 14
abundance: .
j_gene: TRBJ1-2
CDR3aa: CAWSAPGTSYGYTF
CDR3nt: TGTGCCTGGAGTGCGCCCGGGACAAGCTATGGCTACACCTTC